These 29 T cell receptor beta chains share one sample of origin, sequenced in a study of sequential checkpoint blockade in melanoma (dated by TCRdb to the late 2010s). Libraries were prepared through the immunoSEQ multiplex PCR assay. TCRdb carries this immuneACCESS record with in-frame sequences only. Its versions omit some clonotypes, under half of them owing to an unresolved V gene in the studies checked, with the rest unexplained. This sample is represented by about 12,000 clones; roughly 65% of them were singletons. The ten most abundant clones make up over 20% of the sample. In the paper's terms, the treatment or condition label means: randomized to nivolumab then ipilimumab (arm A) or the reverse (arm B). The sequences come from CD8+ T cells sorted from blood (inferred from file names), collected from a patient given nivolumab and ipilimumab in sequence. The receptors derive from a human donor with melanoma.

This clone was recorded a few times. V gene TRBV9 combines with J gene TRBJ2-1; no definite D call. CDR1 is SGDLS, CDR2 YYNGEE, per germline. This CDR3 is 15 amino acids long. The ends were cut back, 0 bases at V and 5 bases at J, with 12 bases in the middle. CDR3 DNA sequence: TGTGCCAGCAGCGTAGGCCGGAGTTCCCACAATGAGCAGTTCTTC. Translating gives CASSVGRSSHNEQFF.

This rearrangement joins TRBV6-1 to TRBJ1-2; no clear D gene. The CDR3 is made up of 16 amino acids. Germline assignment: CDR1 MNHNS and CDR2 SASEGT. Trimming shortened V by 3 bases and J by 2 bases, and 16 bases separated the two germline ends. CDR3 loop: CASSDLMEGENYGYTF. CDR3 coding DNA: TGTGCCAGCAGTGACCTAATGGAGGGCGAGAACTATGGCTACACCTTC.

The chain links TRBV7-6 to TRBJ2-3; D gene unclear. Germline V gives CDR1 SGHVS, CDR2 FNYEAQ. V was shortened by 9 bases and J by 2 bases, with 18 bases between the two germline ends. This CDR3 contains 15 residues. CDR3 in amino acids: CASQPWAGSTDTQYF. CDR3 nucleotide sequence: TGTGCCAGTCAACCTTGGGCAGGCTCCACAGATACGCAGTATTTT.

CDR3 sequence (DNA): TGTGCCAGCAGTTCCACAGGGGGCCCGGGGCAGTACTTC. Translation gives CASSSTGGPGQYF. The chain employs TRBV11-2 and TRBJ2-7, with 9 bases matching TRBD1. Germline V gives CDR1 SGHAT, CDR2 FQNNGV. The ends lost 6 bases at V and 9 bases at J; junction bases unmatched: 9. The CDR3 is 13 residues long. Supplemented by reference TRBV11-2 and TRBJ2-7, the full variable domain reads EAGVAQSPRYKIIEKRQSVAFWCNPISGHATLYWYQQILGQGPKLLIQFQNNGVVDDSQLPKDRFSAERLKGVDSTLKIQPAKLEDSAVYLCASSSTGGPGQYFGPGTRLTVT.

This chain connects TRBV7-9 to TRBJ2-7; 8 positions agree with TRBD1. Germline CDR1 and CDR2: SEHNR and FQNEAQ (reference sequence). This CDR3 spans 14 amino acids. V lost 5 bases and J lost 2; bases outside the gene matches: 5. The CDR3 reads CASSPSGQAYEQYF. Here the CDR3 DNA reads TGTGCCAGCAGCCCGTCGGGACAGGCCTACGAGCAGTACTTC. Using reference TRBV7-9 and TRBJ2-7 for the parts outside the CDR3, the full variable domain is DTGVSQNPRHKITKRGQNVTFRCDPISEHNRLYWYRQTLGQGPEFLTYFQNEAQLEKSRLLSDRFSAERPKGSFSTLEIQRTEQGDSAMYLCASSPSGQAYEQYFGPGTRLTVT.

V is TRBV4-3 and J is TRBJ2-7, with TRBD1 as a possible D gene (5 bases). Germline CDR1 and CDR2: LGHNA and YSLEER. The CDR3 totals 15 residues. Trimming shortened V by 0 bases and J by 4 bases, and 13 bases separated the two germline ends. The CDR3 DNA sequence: TGCGCCAGCAGCCAAGAAGACAGCTTAGTGTACGAGCAGTACTTC. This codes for CASSQEDSLVYEQYF.

The CDR3 nucleotides are TGTGCCAGCAGCCAACCCCAGGGGACTGAAGCTTTCTTT. This encodes CASSQPQGTEAFF. The rearrangement links TRBV4-2 to TRBJ1-1, with D possibly being TRBD1 (6 bases). CDR1 and CDR2 from the germline V gene are LGHNA and YNFKEQ. This CDR3 has 13 residues. V shed 2 bases and J shed 5 bases, with 9 bases lying between them.

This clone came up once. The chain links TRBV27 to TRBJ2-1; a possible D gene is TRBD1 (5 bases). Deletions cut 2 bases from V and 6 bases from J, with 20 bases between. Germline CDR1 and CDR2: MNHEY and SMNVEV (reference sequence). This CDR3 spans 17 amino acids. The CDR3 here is CASSLSSRLGAFNEQFF. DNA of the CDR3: TGTGCCAGCAGTTTAAGCTCCCGCTTAGGGGCTTTCAATGAGCAGTTCTTC.

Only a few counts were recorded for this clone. In nucleotides, the CDR3 is TGTGCCAGCAGTTATGGGACAAATTGGAACACTGAAGCTTTCTTT. Translating gives CASSYGTNWNTEAFF. The chain employs TRBV6-5 and TRBJ1-1, with D tentatively TRBD1 (6 bases). This CDR3 comprises 15 residues. V lost 3 bases to trimming and J lost 1 base, with 12 bases between them. Germline assignment: CDR1 MNHEY and CDR2 SVGAGI.

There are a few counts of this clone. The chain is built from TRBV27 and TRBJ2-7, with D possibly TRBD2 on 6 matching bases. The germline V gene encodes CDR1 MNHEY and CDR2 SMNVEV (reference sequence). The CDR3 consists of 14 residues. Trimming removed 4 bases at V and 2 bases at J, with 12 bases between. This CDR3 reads CASSSPRETYEQYF. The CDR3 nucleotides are TGTGCCAGCAGTTCCCCCCGGGAGACCTACGAGCAGTACTTC.

CDR3 sequence: CASSSPGLAGASYNEQFF. The DNA for the CDR3 is TGTGCCAGCAGCTCGCCGGGACTAGCGGGGGCCTCCTACAATGAGCAGTTCTTC. The rearrangement uses TRBV7-3 and TRBJ2-1, with 14 positions matching TRBD2. CDR3 length equals 18 residues. V was pared by 4 bases and J by 0 bases, with 5 bases of the junction left unmatched. Germline loops: CDR1 SGHTA, CDR2 FQGTGA. Based on the CDR3 plus reference TRBV7-3 and TRBJ2-1, the full variable domain is GAGVSQTPSNKVTEKGKYVELRCDPISGHTALYWYRQSLGQGPEFLIYFQGTGAADDSGLPNDRFFAVRPEGSVSTLKIQRTERGDSAVYLCASSSPGLAGASYNEQFFGPGTRLTVL.

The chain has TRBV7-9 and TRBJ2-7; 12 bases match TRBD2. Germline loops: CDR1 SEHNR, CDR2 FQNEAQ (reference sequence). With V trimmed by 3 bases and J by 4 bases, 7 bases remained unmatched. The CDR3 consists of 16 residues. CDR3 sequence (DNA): TGTGCCAGCAGCTTCGAGAGGACTAGCGGGATTTACGAGCAGTACTTC. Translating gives CASSFERTSGIYEQYF.

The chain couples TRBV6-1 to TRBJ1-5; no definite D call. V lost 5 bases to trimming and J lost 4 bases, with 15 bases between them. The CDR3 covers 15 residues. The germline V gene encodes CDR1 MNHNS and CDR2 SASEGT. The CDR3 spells CASSPRRAANQPQHF. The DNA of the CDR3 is TGTGCCAGCAGTCCGCGGAGGGCAGCTAATCAGCCCCAGCATTTT.

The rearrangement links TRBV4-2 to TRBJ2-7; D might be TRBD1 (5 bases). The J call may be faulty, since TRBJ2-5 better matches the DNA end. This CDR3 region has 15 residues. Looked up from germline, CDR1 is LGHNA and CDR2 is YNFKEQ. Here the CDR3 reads CASSQDRVREETQYF. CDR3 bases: TGTGCCAGCAGCCAAGATCGCGTCAGGGAAGAGACCCAGTACTTC.

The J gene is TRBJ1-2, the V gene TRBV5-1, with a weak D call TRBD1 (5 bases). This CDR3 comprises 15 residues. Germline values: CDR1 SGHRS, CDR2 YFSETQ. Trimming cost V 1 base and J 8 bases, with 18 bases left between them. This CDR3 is CASSLTGLSREGYTF. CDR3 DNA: TGCGCCAGCAGCTTGACAGGTCTTTCACGAGAGGGCTACACCTTC.

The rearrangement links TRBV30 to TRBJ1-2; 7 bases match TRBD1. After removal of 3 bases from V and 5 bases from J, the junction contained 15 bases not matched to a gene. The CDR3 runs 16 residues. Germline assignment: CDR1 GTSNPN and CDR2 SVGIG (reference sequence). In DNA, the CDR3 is TGTGCCTGGAGGGGGGTCTTAGGACAGGAGGTTTATGGCTACACCTTC. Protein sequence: CAWRGVLGQEVYGYTF. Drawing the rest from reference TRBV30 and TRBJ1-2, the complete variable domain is SQTIHQWPATLVQPVGSPLSLECTVEGTSNPNLYWYRQAAGRGLQLLFYSVGIGQISSEVPQNLSASRPQDRQFILSSKKLLLSDSGFYLCAWRGVLGQEVYGYTFGSGTRLTVV.

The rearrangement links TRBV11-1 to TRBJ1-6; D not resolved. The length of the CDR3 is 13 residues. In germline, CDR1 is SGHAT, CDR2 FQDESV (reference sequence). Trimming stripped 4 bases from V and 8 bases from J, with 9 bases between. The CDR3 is CASSSVLDSPLHF. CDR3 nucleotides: TGTGCCAGCAGCTCGGTGTTGGATTCACCCCTCCACTTT.

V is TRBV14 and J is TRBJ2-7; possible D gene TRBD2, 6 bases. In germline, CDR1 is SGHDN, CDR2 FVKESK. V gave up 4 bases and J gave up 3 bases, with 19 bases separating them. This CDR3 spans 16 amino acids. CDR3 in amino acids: CASSPTQARRGYEQYF. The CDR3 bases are TGTGCCAGCAGCCCGACCCAGGCGCGGAGGGGCTACGAGCAGTACTTC.

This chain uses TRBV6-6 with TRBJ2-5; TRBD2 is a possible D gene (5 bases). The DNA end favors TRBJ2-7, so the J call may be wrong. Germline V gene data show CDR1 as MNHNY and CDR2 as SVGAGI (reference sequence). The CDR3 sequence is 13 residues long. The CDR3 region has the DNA TGTGCCAGCACCGCGGGCTTGATCGACGAGCAGTACTTC. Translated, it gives CASTAGLIDEQYF.

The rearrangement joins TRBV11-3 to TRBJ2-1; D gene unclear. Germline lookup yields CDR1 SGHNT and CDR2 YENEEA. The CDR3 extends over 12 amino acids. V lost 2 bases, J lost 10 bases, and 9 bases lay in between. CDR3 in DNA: TGTGCCAGCAGCTTATGGGCGAGAGAGCAGTTCTTC. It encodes CASSLWAREQFF.

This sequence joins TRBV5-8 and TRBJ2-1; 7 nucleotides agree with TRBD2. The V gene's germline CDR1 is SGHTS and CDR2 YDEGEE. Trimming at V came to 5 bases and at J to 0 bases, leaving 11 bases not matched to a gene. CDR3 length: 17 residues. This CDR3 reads CASRRTSALSSYNEQFF. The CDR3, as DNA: TGTGCCAGCAGGCGAACTAGCGCCCTCAGCTCCTACAATGAGCAGTTCTTC. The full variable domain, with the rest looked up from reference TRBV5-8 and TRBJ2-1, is EAGVTQSPTHLIKTRGQQATLRCSPISGHTSVYWYQQALGLGLQFLLWYDEGEERNRGNFPPRFSGRQFPNYSSELNVNALELEDSALYLCASRRTSALSSYNEQFFGPGTRLTVL.

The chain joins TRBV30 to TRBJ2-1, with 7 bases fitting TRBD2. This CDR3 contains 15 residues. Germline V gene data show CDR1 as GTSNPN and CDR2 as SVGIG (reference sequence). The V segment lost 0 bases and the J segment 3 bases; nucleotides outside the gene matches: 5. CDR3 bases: TGTGCCTGGAGTGTAACTGGGGACTACTACAATGAGCAGTTCTTC. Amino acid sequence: CAWSVTGDYYNEQFF. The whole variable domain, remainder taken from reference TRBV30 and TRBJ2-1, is SQTIHQWPATLVQPVGSPLSLECTVEGTSNPNLYWYRQAAGRGLQLLFYSVGIGQISSEVPQNLSASRPQDRQFILSSKKLLLSDSGFYLCAWSVTGDYYNEQFFGPGTRLTVL.

CDR3 residues: CASSLGATGELFF. DNA of the CDR3: TGTGCCAGCAGCTTAGGGGCGACCGGGGAGCTGTTTTTT. The chain links TRBV7-9 to TRBJ2-2; the D is unclear. The CDR3 loop spans 13 amino acids. V was trimmed by 1 base and J by 5 bases, leaving 5 bases between them. Germline CDR1 and CDR2: SEHNR and FQNEAQ (reference sequence).

The CDR3 nucleotides are TGTGCCAGCAGTTACTCCCTAGCCGGGAGCTCCTACGAGCAGTACTTC. Translated: CASSYSLAGSSYEQYF. The V gene is TRBV28, the J gene TRBJ2-5; TRBD2 might be the D (6 bases). The J call may be mistaken, given a closer DNA end match to TRBJ2-7. The CDR3 extends over 16 amino acids. Germline V gene lookup returns CDR1 MDHEN and CDR2 SYDVKM.

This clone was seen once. CDR3 nucleotide sequence: TGTGCCAGCAGTTCCCTACACAATGAGCAGTTCTTC. It is translated as CASSSLHNEQFF. The rearrangement uses TRBV27 and TRBJ2-1; unclear D gene. V lost 4 bases to trimming and J lost 5 bases, with 6 bases between them. The CDR3 is 12 amino acids. In germline, CDR1 is MNHEY, CDR2 SMNVEV (reference sequence).

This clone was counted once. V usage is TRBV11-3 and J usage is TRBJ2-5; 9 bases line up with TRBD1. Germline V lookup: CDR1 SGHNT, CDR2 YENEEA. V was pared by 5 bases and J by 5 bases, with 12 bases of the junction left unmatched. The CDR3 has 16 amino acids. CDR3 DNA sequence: TGTGCCAGCAGCACAAGACAGGGGGTCACTGGGGAGACCCAGTACTTC. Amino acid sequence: CASSTRQGVTGETQYF.

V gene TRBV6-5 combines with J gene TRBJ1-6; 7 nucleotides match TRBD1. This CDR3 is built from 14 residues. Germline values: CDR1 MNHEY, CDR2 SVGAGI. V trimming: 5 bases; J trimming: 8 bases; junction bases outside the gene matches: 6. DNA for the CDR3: TGTGCCAGCAGTCCGGGGACAGCCTATTCACCCCTCCACTTT. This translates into CASSPGTAYSPLHF.

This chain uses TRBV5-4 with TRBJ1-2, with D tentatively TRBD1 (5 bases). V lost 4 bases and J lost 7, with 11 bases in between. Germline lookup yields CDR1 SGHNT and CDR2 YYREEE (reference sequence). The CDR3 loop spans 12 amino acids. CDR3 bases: TGTGCCAGCAGCGGCCAGGGAGGTGGCTACACCTTC. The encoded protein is CASSGQGGGYTF.

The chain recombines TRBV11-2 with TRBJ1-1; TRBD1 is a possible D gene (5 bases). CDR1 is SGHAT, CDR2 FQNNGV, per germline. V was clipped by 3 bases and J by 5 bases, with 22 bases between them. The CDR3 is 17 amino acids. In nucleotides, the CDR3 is TGTGCCAGCAGCTTGGGGGGTTTTGGAGGGTTTGGGACTGAAGCTTTCTTT. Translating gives CASSLGGFGGFGTEAFF.